This is a list of T cell receptor beta chains from one sample in a study of T cell repertoires in cytomegalovirus infection. No antigen has been assigned to these receptors. Each CDR3 protein is one row after TCRdb ran MiXCR on the reads. The table lists 830,000 or so distinct CDR3 sequences, 32% of them singletons. Here the sequenced sample was cultured CD8+ T cells from PBMCs, taken from culture after CMV antigen stimulation. The receptors originated from a human donor in good health (CMV status not recorded). Some clones in this sample may be carry-over from other donors' samples. Both conserved end residues are part of each CDR3. D genes are given only for firm matches. Expanded clones get a size class; other rows say once, few or many, or leave the size out.

J: TRBJ2-5; D: TRBD1; size: many; V: TRBV7-9; CDR3: CASSSPPTGTVRETQYF; DNA: TGTGCCAGCAGCTCACCGCCTACCGGGACAGTTCGAGAGACCCAGTACTTC
J: TRBJ1-4; D: NA; size: few; V: TRBV11-2; CDR3: CASSRQRQKNEKLFF; DNA: TGTGCCAGCAGCCGGCAGAGACAAAAGAATGAAAAACTGTTTTTT
J: TRBJ2-1; D: NA; size: NA; V: TRBV9; CDR3: CASSGPIKGFSYNEQFF; DNA: TGTGCCAGCAGCGGGCCAATCAAGGGGTTCTCCTACAATGAGCAGTTCTTC
J: TRBJ2-3; D: NA; size: few; V: TRBV6-5; CDR3: CASSSQLKRTLTDTQYF; DNA: TGTGCCAGCAGTTCCCAGCTGAAGAGGACATTAACAGATACGCAGTATTTT
J: TRBJ1-5; D: NA; size: NA; V: TRBV27; CDR3: CASRDGETGLDQPQHF; DNA: TGTGCCAGCAGGGACGGTGAGACAGGTCTAGATCAGCCCCAGCATTTT
J: TRBJ2-7; D: TRBD1; size: few; V: TRBV4-1; CDR3: CASSQVTGDGEQYF; DNA: TGCGCCAGCAGCCAAGTTACAGGGGACGGCGAGCAGTACTTC
J: TRBJ2-1; D: TRBD2; size: many; V: TRBV7-9; CDR3: CASSHPGLAGPGAYNEQFF; DNA: TGTGCCAGCAGCCATCCGGGACTAGCGGGTCCCGGGGCCTACAATGAGCAGTTCTTC
J: TRBJ1-2; D: TRBD1; size: many; V: TRBV20-1; CDR3: CSARVQGADYGYTF; DNA: TGCAGTGCTAGAGTTCAGGGGGCAGACTATGGCTACACCTTC
J: TRBJ1-3; D: NA; size: few; V: TRBV7-9; CDR3: CASSSWREGNTIYF; DNA: TGTGCCAGCTCCAGTTGGAGGGAAGGAAACACCATATATTTT
J: TRBJ2-1; D: NA; size: many; V: TRBV12-3/TRBV12-4; CDR3: CASTTQSGVRDYNEQFF; DNA: TGTGCCAGCACCACCCAATCGGGGGTGCGGGACTACAATGAGCAGTTCTTC
J: TRBJ2-7; D: TRBD1; size: few; V: TRBV7-8; CDR3: CASSLRRQGAYEQYF; DNA: TGTGCCAGCAGTCTAAGGAGACAGGGGGCTTACGAGCAGTACTTC
J: TRBJ2-6; D: NA; size: NA; V: TRBV4-1; CDR3: CASNQDIGSSGANVLTF; DNA: TGTGCCAGCAACCAAGATATAGGTAGCTCTGGGGCCAACGTCCTGACTTTC
J: TRBJ2-3; D: NA; size: few; V: TRBV6-8; CDR3: CASADTRNTDTQYF; DNA: TGTGCCAGCGCTGACACTAGGAACACAGATACGCAGTATTTT
J: TRBJ2-6; D: NA; size: few; V: TRBV7-8; CDR3: CASSLGSRAAESTSGANVLTF; DNA: TGTGCCAGCAGCTTAGGGAGTCGGGCAGCCGAATCGACCTCTGGGGCCAACGTCCTGACTTTC
J: TRBJ2-1; D: NA; size: few; V: TRBV6-2/TRBV6-3; CDR3: CASSGPRGYNEQFF; DNA: TGTGCCAGCAGTGGTCCCAGGGGATACAATGAGCAGTTCTTC
J: TRBJ1-5; D: NA; size: NA; V: TRBV16; CDR3: CASSHRGYGQPQHF; DNA: TGTGCCAGCAGCCACCGGGGGTACGGTCAGCCCCAGCATTTT
J: TRBJ2-1; D: TRBD2; size: NA; V: TRBV19; CDR3: CASSIGWLAGGLNEQFF; DNA: TGTGCCAGTAGTATCGGGTGGCTAGCGGGGGGGCTCAATGAGCAGTTCTTC
J: TRBJ1-2; D: NA; size: NA; V: TRBV29-1; CDR3: CSVRTTIYGYTF; DNA: TGCAGCGTGAGGACAACCATATATGGCTACACCTTC
J: TRBJ1-6; D: NA; size: few; V: TRBV7-9; CDR3: CASSPLAGSGSPLHF; DNA: TGTGCCAGCAGCCCCTTGGCAGGGAGCGGTTCACCCCTCCACTTT
J: TRBJ1-6; D: NA; size: many; V: TRBV6-1; CDR3: CASSARKENSPLHF; DNA: TGTGCCAGCAGTGCCCGGAAAGAAAATTCACCCCTCCACTTT
J: TRBJ2-3; D: NA; size: NA; V: TRBV6-5; CDR3: CASTPLGGGTDTQYF; DNA: TGTGCCAGCACCCCGCTAGGGGGAGGCACAGATACGCAGTATTTT
J: TRBJ2-7; D: NA; size: NA; V: TRBV29-1; CDR3: CSVPGTPFSYEQYF; DNA: TGCAGCGTGCCCGGGACACCTTTCTCCTACGAGCAGTACTTC
J: TRBJ2-1; D: NA; size: NA; V: TRBV28; CDR3: CASSFRRDTYNEQFF; DNA: TGTGCCAGCAGTTTCCGCCGGGACACATACAATGAGCAGTTCTTC
J: TRBJ2-7; D: TRBD2; size: few; V: TRBV29-1; CDR3: CSVEGPGTSGEEQYF; DNA: TGCAGCGTTGAAGGTCCCGGGACTAGCGGGGAGGAGCAGTACTTC
J: TRBJ2-1; D: NA; size: many; V: TRBV5-1; CDR3: CASSFPLAVIAPAPYNEQFF; DNA: TGCGCCAGCAGCTTTCCCCTAGCAGTCATAGCCCCTGCCCCCTACAATGAGCAGTTCTTC
J: TRBJ2-1; D: TRBD1; size: many; V: TRBV7-8; CDR3: CASSPRTGEQFF; DNA: TGTGCCAGCAGCCCTCGGACAGGCGAGCAGTTCTTC
J: TRBJ2-5; D: NA; size: NA; V: TRBV6-6; CDR3: CASRTQSPGETQYF; DNA: TGTGCCAGCAGGACCCAGTCTCCCGGGGAGACCCAGTACTTC
J: TRBJ2-1; D: NA; size: NA; V: TRBV7-6; CDR3: CASSPGPGGGPRYNEQFF; DNA: TGTGCTAGCAGCCCCGGACCTGGGGGGGGGCCGCGATACAATGAGCAGTTCTTC
J: TRBJ1-3; D: NA; size: few; V: TRBV27; CDR3: CASTPFPPDSGNTIYF; DNA: TGTGCCAGCACTCCTTTCCCACCTGACTCTGGAAACACCATATATTTT
J: TRBJ2-3; D: TRBD2; size: NA; V: TRBV7-3; CDR3: CASSLLDLAGGRDTQYF; DNA: TGTGCCAGCAGCTTACTGGATTTAGCGGGGGGGCGAGATACGCAGTATTTT
J: TRBJ2-2; D: TRBD2; size: few; V: TRBV15; CDR3: CATSRGWSGGVTGELFF; DNA: TGTGCCACCAGCAGAGGGTGGAGCGGGGGGGTTACCGGGGAGCTGTTTTTT
J: TRBJ1-2; D: TRBD1; size: once; V: TRBV20-1; CDR3: CSARDMRRDRATSNYGYTF; DNA: TGCAGTGCTAGAGATATGAGAAGGGACAGGGCCACTTCTAACTATGGCTACACCTTC
J: TRBJ2-5; D: NA; size: NA; V: TRBV25-1; CDR3: CASSELGDNQETQYF; DNA: TGTGCCAGCAGTGAATTGGGGGACAATCAAGAGACCCAGTACTTC
J: TRBJ1-2; D: NA; size: NA; V: TRBV7-9; CDR3: CASSHRWAGSNYGYTF; DNA: TGTGCCAGCAGTCACAGGTGGGCCGGGTCTAACTATGGCTACACCTTC
J: TRBJ2-1; D: NA; size: few; V: TRBV7-6; CDR3: CASSLGFDPNEQFF; DNA: TGTGCCAGCAGCTTAGGTTTCGATCCAAATGAGCAGTTCTTC
J: TRBJ1-2; D: NA; size: few; V: TRBV15; CDR3: CATSSGGAGHGYTF; DNA: TGTGCCACCAGCAGCGGGGGGGCAGGGCATGGCTACACCTTC
J: TRBJ1-1; D: TRBD1; size: few; V: TRBV7-9; CDR3: CASSRTGETEAFF; DNA: TGTGCCAGCAGCCGGACAGGGGAGACTGAAGCTTTCTTT
J: TRBJ2-3; D: NA; size: few; V: TRBV9; CDR3: CASSDRGEAADTQYF; DNA: TGTGCCAGCAGTGATAGGGGGGAGGCCGCAGATACGCAGTATTTT
J: TRBJ1-5; D: NA; size: NA; V: TRBV19; CDR3: CASSIDRSRRVSQPQHF; DNA: TGTGCCAGTAGTATAGATCGGAGCAGGAGGGTTAGTCAGCCCCAGCATTTT